This T cell receptor beta chain was documented in a study of CD8 T cells in ankylosing spondylitis. Regarding the study as a whole: The study identified a TCR beta motif of about eight highly homologous variants that appeared characteristic of ankylosing spondylitis blood.

There are 14 residues in the CDR3. The germline V and J ends were trimmed by 4 bases and 5 bases, with 12 bases remaining between them. In germline, CDR1 is SGHDT, CDR2 YYEEEE. This clonotype came up many times. The antigen is not known. TCRdb processed the 5' RACE reads anew with MiXCR; each CDR3 protein has one entry. This sample has fewer than 250,000 distinct CDR3 sequences; roughly 10% occur once, and the top ten carry 2.6%. Sequences were obtained from blood, either unsorted or a sorted T cell fraction (not recorded which). The TCR comes from a male donor with ankylosing spondylitis or in good health (not recorded which). The J gene is TRBJ2-2, the V gene TRBV5-6; perhaps TRBD2 as D (5 bases). This chain's CDR3 is CASSPVTRTGELFF. CDR3 nucleotides: TGTGCCAGCAGCCCGGTAACTAGGACCGGGGAGCTGTTTTTT.